Listed below are T cell receptor beta chains from one sample, sequenced in a study of radiotherapy plus CTLA-4 blockade in lung cancer. Clones were read by immunoSEQ multiplex PCR, and TCRdb kept only the in-frame ones, dropping some. The table records about 76,000 clones, under 80% of them present only once. The sequences come from peripheral blood, collected from a patient treated with radiotherapy plus ipilimumab. The receptors were sampled from a human donor with non-small cell lung cancer whose response to radiotherapy plus ipilimumab could not be evaluated. Some clones in this sample may be carry-over from other donors' samples. CDR3s include the opening cysteine and the closing phenylalanine or tryptophan. A D gene is named only where the DNA matches it firmly. Part of the rows lack a size; the others show once, few, many or a class for expanded clones.

-	TRBV6-5	-	TRBJ2-7	TGTGCCAGCAGCTACAGCCCTACCTACGAGCAGTACTTC	CASSYSPTYEQYF
-	TRBV4-1	few	TRBJ1-1	TGCGCCAGCAGCCAAGAGGCAGGGGCGAGTACTGAAGCTTTCTTT	CASSQEAGASTEAFF
TRBD2	TRBV15	few	TRBJ2-1	TGTGCCACCAGCTCCACTAGGCGGGGGGCCGCCTACAATGAGCAGTTCTTC	CATSSTRRGAAYNEQFF
-	TRBV28	-	TRBJ1-2	TGTGCCAGCAGTTCTCGGCAGGTCTACACCTTC	CASSSRQVYTF
TRBD1	TRBV6-5	-	TRBJ1-5	TGTGCCAGCGCTAGAGGACAGGGCTCTAATCAGCCCCAGCATTTT	CASARGQGSNQPQHF
-	TRBV27	-	TRBJ1-2	TGTGCCAGCAGTTTATCCCGATCAGGGGACTATTATGGCTACACCTTC	CASSLSRSGDYYGYTF
TRBD1	TRBV6-1	-	TRBJ1-2	TGTGCCAGCAGTGAAGCGCGGACAGGGAAGGACTACACCTTC	CASSEARTGKDYTF
TRBD1	TRBV5-1	once	TRBJ2-1	TGCGCCAGCAGCTTGATACTACGGAGGACAGGGAGGAACAATGAGCAGTTCTTC	CASSLILRRTGRNNEQFF
-	TRBV5-1	once	TRBJ2-2	TGCGCCAGCAGCCCGGAGGGTTTCCCGGGGGAGCTGTTTTTT	CASSPEGFPGELFF
-	TRBV2	-	TRBJ1-4	TGTGCCAGCAGTGTGGAGGGGCTTAGGTTAGGAAAACTGTTTTTT	CASSVEGLRLGKLFF
-	TRBV28	-	TRBJ1-1	TGTGCCAGCAGTTCACAGGGTCGGGACACTGAAGCTTTCTTT	CASSSQGRDTEAFF
-	TRBV7-3	-	TRBJ1-1	TGTGCCAGCAGCGCTAATCAGGGAACTGAAGCTTTCTTT	CASSANQGTEAFF
-	TRBV5-1	once	TRBJ2-2	TGCGCCAGCGCGACAGGAGCGAACACCGGGGAGCTGTTTTTT	CASATGANTGELFF
-	TRBV7-3	-	TRBJ2-1	TGTGCCAGCAGCTCTAGGCAGGGGACCTACAATGAGCAGTTCTTC	CASSSRQGTYNEQFF
TRBD2	TRBV11-3	few	TRBJ2-1	TGTGCCAGCAGCTTAGAAGGGCGGGGGGGGGTCGATGAGCAGTTCTTC	CASSLEGRGGVDEQFF
TRBD1	TRBV18	-	TRBJ1-3	TGTGCCAGCTCACCCCCAGGTGGGGACAGGGTCAACACCATATATTTT	CASSPPGGDRVNTIYF
TRBD1	TRBV2	-	TRBJ1-5	TGTGCCAGCAGTCTCCACAGGGGCGGAGATCAGCCCCAGCATTTT	CASSLHRGGDQPQHF
-	TRBV13	-	TRBJ2-7	TGTGCCAGCAGCTTAGGGGGACTGATCTACGAGCAGTACTTC	CASSLGGLIYEQYF
TRBD1	TRBV5-6	once	TRBJ1-1	TGTGCCAGCAGCTTGGCCCAGGGAAGGGGGCTGACTGAAGCTTTCTTT	CASSLAQGRGLTEAFF
-	TRBV21-1	-	TRBJ1-6	TGTGCCAGCAGCAAAGGTTACAGGGGGAGTTCACCCCTCCACTTT	CASSKGYRGSSPLHF
-	TRBV7-9	few	TRBJ2-2	TGTGCCAGCAGCGGAGTTGGCGGGGAGCTGTTTTTT	CASSGVGGELFF
TRBD1	TRBV7-2	-	TRBJ2-2	TGTGCCAGCAGCTTAGGGAGTCACAGGGGTAATACCGGGGAGCTGTTTTTT	CASSLGSHRGNTGELFF
TRBD1	TRBV30	-	TRBJ1-4	TGTGCCTGGAGCCCCCCCTGGGGACAGGGGACGAGGGGTGAAAAACTGTTTTTT	CAWSPPWGQGTRGEKLFF
-	TRBV7-2	-	TRBJ1-2	TGTGCCAGCAGCCCCCAGAGCGGGTCTAACTATGGCTACACCTTC	CASSPQSGSNYGYTF
TRBD1	TRBV2	-	TRBJ2-5	TGTGCCAGCAGGGCAGACAGGGAGCAGTACTTC	CASRADREQYF
-	TRBV5-1	-	TRBJ2-5	TGCGCCAGCAGCGACCGGGACACACAAGAGACCCAGTACTTC	CASSDRDTQETQYF
TRBD2	TRBV19	-	TRBJ2-5	TGTGCCAGTAGTACAAAGCGGGGGGCCCCAGAGACCCAGTACTTC	CASSTKRGAPETQYF
TRBD2	TRBV27	few	TRBJ2-1	TGTGCCAGCAGCCCCGGGACTAGCGGGGGGGATGAGCAGTTCTTC	CASSPGTSGGDEQFF
-	TRBV14	-	TRBJ2-3	TGTGCCAGCAGCCAACAGTCAGATACGCAGTATTTT	CASSQQSDTQYF
-	TRBV19	-	TRBJ1-2	TGTGCCAGTACAATCTCGGACATGTACTATGGCTACACCTTC	CASTISDMYYGYTF
-	TRBV2	-	TRBJ2-7	TGTGCCAGCAGCCGTGAAAGAAGTCAGGACGAGCAGTACTTC	CASSRERSQDEQYF